The source of this T cell receptor beta chain is a study of identical twins. Template switching added a universal primer binding site, and final cDNA carried unique molecular identifiers. TCRdb re-derived calls from the 5' RACE reads in MiXCR, one entry per CDR3 protein. The table includes some 900,000 distinct CDR3 sequences, about 12% detected once. A remark on this clonotype: The germline gene is not matched at one end of the junction; a read error may be the cause.

These data also formed part of another study, on yellow fever vaccine responses in identical twins.

The clonotype was recovered from a woman between 18 and 30 years old in good health. What was sequenced was PBMCs.

CDR3 residues: CSVIRQGADNGQFF. CDR3 sequence (DNA): TGCAGCGTAATCCGACAGGGGGCTGACAATGGGCAGTTCTTC. V usage is TRBV29-1 and J usage is TRBJ2-1; 10 bases are shared with TRBD1. Germline CDR1 is SQVTM and CDR2 is ANQGSEA. The CDR3 is 14 residues long.